The 21 T cell receptor beta chains below come from one sample, sequenced in a study of cytomegalovirus exposure and HLA in healthy donors (dated by TCRdb to 2016 to 2017). Libraries were constructed by the immunoSEQ multiplex PCR assay. The multiplex PCR relied on a mix of 60 forward primers for TCR Vbeta segments and 13 reverse primers for TCR Jbeta segments. TCRdb stores this immuneACCESS table with in-frame sequences only. Part of the clones is absent; in the studies checked, under half of the shortfall reflects unresolved V genes, and no reason is known for the rest. Present in this sample are 130,000 or so clones, more than 70% of which were seen just once. The top ten clones comprise about 3% of the sample. Input material: PBMCs. Every receptor here comes from a man in his forties or fifties in good health and CMV-seronegative.

The DNA of the CDR3 is TGCGCCAGCAGCCCCTCCCCGTCGAGCTCCTACGAGCAGTACTTC. It translates to CASSPSPSSSYEQYF. The chain couples TRBV4-1 to TRBJ2-5, with D hard to call. The DNA end favors TRBJ2-7, so the J call may be wrong. The CDR3 sequence is 15 residues long. Germline CDR1 is MGHRA and CDR2 is YSYEKL.

This sequence joins TRBV6-5 and TRBJ2-1, with TRBD1 matching over 9 bases. The CDR3 is 15 amino acids. V was pared by 6 bases and J by 0 bases, with 3 bases of the junction left unmatched. Germline V gene sequence: CDR1 MNHEY, CDR2 SVGAGI. The CDR3 bases are TGTGCCAGCAGGCCGACAGGGGGCTCCTACAATGAGCAGTTCTTC. As protein: CASRPTGGSYNEQFF.

The chain joins TRBV7-9 to TRBJ2-1, with a tentative D call TRBD2 (7 bases). Germline V gives CDR1 SEHNR, CDR2 FQNEAQ (reference sequence). V lost 0 bases and J lost 10, with 16 bases in between. This CDR3 has 15 amino acids. CDR3 amino acids: CASSLAIGGAGEQFF. For the CDR3, the DNA is TGTGCCAGCAGCTTAGCTATAGGGGGGGCCGGGGAGCAGTTCTTC.

This clone occurred a few times. This is likely a read error, given that the CDR3 carries no conserved phenylalanine or tryptophan at its end. This chain joins TRBV7-3 and TRBJ2-2; D not resolved. V dropped 5 bases and J dropped 6 bases, with 10 bases sitting between them. The CDR3 spans 13 residues. CDR1 is SGHTA, CDR2 FQGTGA, per germline. CDR3 nucleotide sequence: TGTGCCAGCAGCCAAAAAGATGCCGGGGAGCTGTTTGTT. Its protein product is CASSQKDAGELFV.

This clone was observed a handful of times. This sequence joins TRBV29-1 and TRBJ1-1; TRBD1 matches 9 bases. The CDR3 loop spans 13 amino acids. Germline CDR1 and CDR2: SQVTM and ANQGSEA. J gave up 5 bases and V 6 bases, and 7 bases lay outside the gene matches. CDR3 bases: TGCAGCGTCCTAAGACAGGGGGGGACTGAAGCTTTCTTT. Protein sequence: CSVLRQGGTEAFF.

The chain's CDR3 is CASSLSRVRGNQPQHF. Here the CDR3 DNA reads TGTGCCAGCAGTTTGAGCCGGGTAAGAGGCAATCAGCCCCAGCATTTT. The V call is TRBV28, the J call TRBJ1-5; unclear D gene. V lost 3 bases to trimming and J lost 2 bases, with 14 bases between them. The germline V gene has CDR1 MDHEN and CDR2 SYDVKM. The CDR3 spans 16 residues.

V gene TRBV6-1 combines with J gene TRBJ1-2; D is unclear. The V end lost 3 bases, the J end lost 3 bases, and 14 bases lay between the germline ends. The CDR3 loop spans 15 amino acids. In germline, CDR1 is MNHNS, CDR2 SASEGT. The CDR3 DNA reads TGTGCCAGCAGTGAGGCGGGTGGTGGGGACTATGGCTACACCTTC. This sequence encodes CASSEAGGGDYGYTF.

The rearrangement uses TRBV6-1 and TRBJ2-7, with D uncertain. V was trimmed by 1 base and J by 1 base, leaving 8 bases between them. This CDR3 is built from 14 residues. Germline V CDR1 and CDR2: MNHNS, SASEGT. The CDR3 DNA reads TGTGCCAGCAGTGAAGACATTTTTTCCTACGAGCAGTACTTC. Encoded protein: CASSEDIFSYEQYF.

This chain links TRBV19 with TRBJ2-2; possible D gene TRBD2, 6 bases. V was clipped by 7 bases and J by 5 bases, with 17 bases between them. This CDR3 has 15 amino acids. From germline, CDR1 is LNHDA and CDR2 SQIVND (reference sequence). CDR3 sequence: CASTWTTTRTGELFF. The DNA for the CDR3 is TGTGCCAGTACCTGGACTACAACACGGACCGGGGAGCTGTTTTTT.

This clone was found a few times. V gene TRBV6-5 combines with J gene TRBJ2-7, with TRBD1 as a possible D gene (5 bases). Germline V lookup: CDR1 MNHEY, CDR2 SVGAGI. Trimming removed 2 bases at V and 6 bases at J, with 11 bases between. The CDR3 spans 13 residues. The CDR3 region is CASSYGRAAEQYF. CDR3 DNA: TGTGCCAGCAGTTACGGCAGGGCCGCCGAGCAGTACTTC.

The chain recombines TRBV5-1 with TRBJ1-6; D might be TRBD1 (6 bases). CDR3 size: 13 residues. Germline V gene lookup returns CDR1 SGHRS and CDR2 YFSETQ. Trimming cost V 2 bases and J 11 bases, with 11 bases left between them. CDR3 DNA: TGCGCCAGCAGCTTAACGACAGGCGCACCCCTCCACTTT. Translating gives CASSLTTGAPLHF.

The gene calls are TRBV2 and TRBJ1-5; the D gene is possibly TRBD1 (5 bases). V lost 1 base and J 4 bases, leaving 14 bases between the germline ends. There are 16 residues in the CDR3. The germline V gene has CDR1 SNHLY and CDR2 FYNNEI. CDR3 DNA sequence: TGTGCCAGCAGTGAAGGGTCAGGGAATTTTAATCAGCCCCAGCATTTT. This translates into CASSEGSGNFNQPQHF.

The gene calls are TRBV6-4 and TRBJ1-2, with 8 bases aligning to TRBD1. Germline CDR1 and CDR2: MRHNA and SNTAGT. Trimming cost V 4 bases and J 7 bases; bases outside gene matches: 5. The CDR3 runs to 13 residues. CDR3 nucleotides: TGTGCCAGCAGTGGGACAGGGATTGGTGGCTACACCTTC. This codes for CASSGTGIGGYTF.

Regarding this clone: This is likely a read error, given that the CDR3 carries no conserved phenylalanine or tryptophan at its end. This chain connects TRBV5-1 to TRBJ2-7; D call uncertain. This CDR3 is 15 amino acids long. Between the trimmed V and J ends, which lost 4 bases and 2 bases, there was a span of 16 bases. Germline V gives CDR1 SGHRS, CDR2 YFSETQ. CDR3 region: CASSLVLGSPYEQYL. The CDR3 DNA reads TGCGCCAGCAGCCTTGTCCTCGGGTCTCCCTACGAGCAGTACCTC.

This rearrangement joins TRBV28 to TRBJ2-1, with 7 bases that match TRBD2. This CDR3 contains 13 residues. Looked up from germline, CDR1 is MDHEN and CDR2 is SYDVKM. After removal of 7 bases from V and 5 bases from J, the junction contained 5 bases not matched to a gene. This CDR3 is CASTGLADNEQFF. CDR3 bases: TGTGCCAGCACGGGGCTAGCGGACAATGAGCAGTTCTTC.

V is TRBV7-2 and J is TRBJ2-4, with 7 positions matching TRBD1. Unmatched junction bases numbered 10, after V lost 5 bases and J lost 6 bases. CDR3 length: 15 residues. Germline assignment: CDR1 SGHTA and CDR2 FQGNSA. CDR3 region: CASSPRRDRVNIQYF. The CDR3 nucleotides are TGTGCCAGCAGCCCGCGCCGGGACAGAGTAAACATTCAGTACTTC.

The genes are TRBV4-1 and TRBJ1-2; D is perhaps TRBD1 (6 bases). Germline CDR1 reads MGHRA; CDR2 reads YSYEKL. The CDR3 covers 15 residues. Trimming removed 1 base from V and 8 bases from J, with 17 bases in between. Here the CDR3 reads CASSQGYGGAGGYTF. The CDR3 DNA follows: TGCGCCAGCAGCCAAGGGTACGGGGGGGCGGGGGGCTACACCTTC.

V usage is TRBV10-2 and J usage is TRBJ2-2; D might be TRBD2 (6 bases). This CDR3 is 16 amino acids long. Trimming stripped 0 bases from V and 7 bases from J, with 15 bases between. The germline CDR1 and CDR2 sequences are WSHSY and SAAADI. In DNA form, the CDR3 reads TGCGCCAGCAGTGAGTCGGAGGGGTTATCTTACGGGGAGCTGTTTTTT. Protein product: CASSESEGLSYGELFF.

The rearrangement links TRBV28 to TRBJ1-6; 8 bases align to TRBD1. The junction had 8 bases not matched to a gene; V was cut back by 6 bases and J by 7 bases. Germline loops: CDR1 MDHEN, CDR2 SYDVKM. CDR3 length equals 15 residues. This CDR3 reads CASRPSTGANSPLHF. The CDR3 DNA is TGTGCCAGCAGGCCATCGACAGGGGCAAATTCACCCCTCCACTTT.

A single count supports this clone. The chain is built from TRBV9 and TRBJ1-6; 9 positions agree with TRBD1. With 0 bases clipped from V and 7 bases from J, the junction kept 11 bases outside the gene matches. From germline, CDR1 is SGDLS and CDR2 YYNGEE. This CDR3 spans 18 amino acids. CDR3 sequence reads: CASSVASFGGQGNSPLHF. For the CDR3, the DNA is TGTGCCAGCAGCGTAGCATCGTTCGGGGGACAGGGCAATTCACCCCTCCACTTT.

The J gene is TRBJ1-2, the V gene TRBV19; D might be TRBD1 (6 bases). Germline V gene sequence: CDR1 LNHDA, CDR2 SQIVND (reference sequence). V was pared by 6 bases and J by 3 bases, with 17 bases between. The CDR3 sequence is 15 residues long. The CDR3 DNA reads TGTGCCAGTAGCAAACCCCATGGGGGCGACTATGGCTACACCTTC. Its protein is CASSKPHGGDYGYTF.